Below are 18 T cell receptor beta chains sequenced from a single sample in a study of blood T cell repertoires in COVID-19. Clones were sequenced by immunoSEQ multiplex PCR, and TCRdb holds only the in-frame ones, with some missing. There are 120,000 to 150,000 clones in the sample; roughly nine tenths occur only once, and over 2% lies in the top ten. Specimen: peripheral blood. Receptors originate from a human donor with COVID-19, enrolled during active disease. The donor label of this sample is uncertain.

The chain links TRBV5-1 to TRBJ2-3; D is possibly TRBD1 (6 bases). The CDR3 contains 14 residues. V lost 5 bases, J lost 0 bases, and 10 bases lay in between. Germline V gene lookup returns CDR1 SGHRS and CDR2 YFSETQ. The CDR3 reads CASREGQSTDTQYF. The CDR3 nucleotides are TGCGCCAGCAGGGAAGGACAGAGCACAGATACGCAGTATTTT.

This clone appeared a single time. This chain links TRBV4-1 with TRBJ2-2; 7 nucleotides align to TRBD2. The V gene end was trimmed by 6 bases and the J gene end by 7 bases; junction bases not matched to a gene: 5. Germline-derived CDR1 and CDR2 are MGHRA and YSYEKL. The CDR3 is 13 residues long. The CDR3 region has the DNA TGCGCCAGCAGGGGAGGGAGGATCGGGGAGCTGTTTTTT. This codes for CASRGGRIGELFF.

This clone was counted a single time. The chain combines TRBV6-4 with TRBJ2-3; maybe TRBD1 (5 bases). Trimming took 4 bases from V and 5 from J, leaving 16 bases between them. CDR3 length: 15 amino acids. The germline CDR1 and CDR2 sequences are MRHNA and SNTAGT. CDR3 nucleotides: TGTGCCAGCAGTGTCTCCGGTCAAAGGGGAGATACGCAGTATTTT. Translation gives CASSVSGQRGDTQYF.

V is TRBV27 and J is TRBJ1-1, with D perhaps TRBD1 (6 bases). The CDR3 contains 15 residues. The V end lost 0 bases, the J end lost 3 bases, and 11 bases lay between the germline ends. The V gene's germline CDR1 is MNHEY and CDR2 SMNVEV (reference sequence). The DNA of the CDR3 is TGTGCCAGCAGTTTATCGTGGCAGGGGTACACTGAAGCTTTCTTT. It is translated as CASSLSWQGYTEAFF.

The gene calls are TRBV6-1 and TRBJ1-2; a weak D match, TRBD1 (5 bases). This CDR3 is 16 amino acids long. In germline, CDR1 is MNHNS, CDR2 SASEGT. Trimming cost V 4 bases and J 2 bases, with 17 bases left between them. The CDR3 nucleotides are TGTGCCAGCAGTGCTTGGGGCGGCCGTCGAAACTATGGCTACACCTTC. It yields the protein CASSAWGGRRNYGYTF.

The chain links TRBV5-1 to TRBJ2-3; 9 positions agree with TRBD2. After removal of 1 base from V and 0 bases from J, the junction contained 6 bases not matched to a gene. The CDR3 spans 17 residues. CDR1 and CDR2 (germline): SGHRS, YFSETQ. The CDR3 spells CASSLTGTSKSTDTQYF. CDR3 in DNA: TGCGCCAGCAGCTTGACCGGGACTAGCAAGAGCACAGATACGCAGTATTTT.

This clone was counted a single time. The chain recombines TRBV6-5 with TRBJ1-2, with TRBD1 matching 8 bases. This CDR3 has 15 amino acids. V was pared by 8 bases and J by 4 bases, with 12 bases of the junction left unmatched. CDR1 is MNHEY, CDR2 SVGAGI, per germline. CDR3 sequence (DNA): TGTGCCAGCGCCCCCGTGACAGGGGACGCCTATGGCTACACCTTC. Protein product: CASAPVTGDAYGYTF.

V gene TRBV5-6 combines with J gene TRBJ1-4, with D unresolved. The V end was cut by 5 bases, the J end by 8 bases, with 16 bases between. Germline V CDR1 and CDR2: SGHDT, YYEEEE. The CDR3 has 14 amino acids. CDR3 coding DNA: TGTGCCAGCAGTGTGGTCGGGGTCGGGGAAAAACTGTTTTTT. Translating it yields CASSVVGVGEKLFF. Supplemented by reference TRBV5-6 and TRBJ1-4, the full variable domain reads DAGVTQSPTHLIKTRGQQVTLRCSPKSGHDTVSWYQQALGQGPQFIFQYYEEEERQRGNFPDRFSGHQFPNYSSELNVNALLLGDSALYLCASSVVGVGEKLFFGSGTQLSVL.

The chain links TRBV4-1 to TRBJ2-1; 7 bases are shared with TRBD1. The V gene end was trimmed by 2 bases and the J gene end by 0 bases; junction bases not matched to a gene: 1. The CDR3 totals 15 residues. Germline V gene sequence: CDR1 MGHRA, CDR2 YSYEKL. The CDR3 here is CASSQRQGSYNEQFF. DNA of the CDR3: TGCGCCAGCAGCCAACGACAGGGCTCCTACAATGAGCAGTTCTTC.

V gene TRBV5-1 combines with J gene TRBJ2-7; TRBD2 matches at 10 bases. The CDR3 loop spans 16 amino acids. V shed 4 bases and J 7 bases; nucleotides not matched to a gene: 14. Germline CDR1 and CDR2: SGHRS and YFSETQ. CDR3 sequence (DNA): TGCGCCAGCAGCCCGGACCCTAGCGGGAGTGGAGAAGAGCAGTACTTC. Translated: CASSPDPSGSGEEQYF.

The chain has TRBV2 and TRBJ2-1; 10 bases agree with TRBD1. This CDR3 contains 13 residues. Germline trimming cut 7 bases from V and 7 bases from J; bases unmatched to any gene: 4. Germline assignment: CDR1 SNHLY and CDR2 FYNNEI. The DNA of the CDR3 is TGTGCCAGCAAGGAGGGACAGGGGAATGAGCAGTTCTTC. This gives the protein CASKEGQGNEQFF.

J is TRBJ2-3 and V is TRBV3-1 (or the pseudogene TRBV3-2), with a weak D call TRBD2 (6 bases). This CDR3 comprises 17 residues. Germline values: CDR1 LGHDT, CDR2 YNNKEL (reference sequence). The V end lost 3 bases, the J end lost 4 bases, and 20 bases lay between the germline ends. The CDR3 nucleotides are TGTGCCAGCAGCCAGGCTACGGGACTCCTTGGGTCAGATACGCAGTATTTT. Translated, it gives CASSQATGLLGSDTQYF.

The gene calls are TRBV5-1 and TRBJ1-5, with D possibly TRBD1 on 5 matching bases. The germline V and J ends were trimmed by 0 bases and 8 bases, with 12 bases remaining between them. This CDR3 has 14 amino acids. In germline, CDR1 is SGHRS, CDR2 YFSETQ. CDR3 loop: CASSLGGGREPQHF. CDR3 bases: TGCGCCAGCAGCTTGGGGGGAGGCAGGGAGCCCCAGCATTTT.

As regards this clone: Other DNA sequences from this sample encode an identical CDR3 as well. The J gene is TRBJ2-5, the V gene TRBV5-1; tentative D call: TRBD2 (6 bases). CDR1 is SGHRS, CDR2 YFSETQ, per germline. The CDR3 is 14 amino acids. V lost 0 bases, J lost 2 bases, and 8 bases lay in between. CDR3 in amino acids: CASSLAGGQETQYF. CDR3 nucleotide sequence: TGCGCCAGCAGCTTGGCCGGGGGACAAGAGACCCAGTACTTC.

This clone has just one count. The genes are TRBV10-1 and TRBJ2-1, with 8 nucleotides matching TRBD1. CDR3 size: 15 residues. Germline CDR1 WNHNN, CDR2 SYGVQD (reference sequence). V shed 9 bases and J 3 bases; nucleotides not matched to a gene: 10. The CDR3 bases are TGCGCCAGGATGTCCGGGACAGGACGCTACAATGAGCAGTTCTTC. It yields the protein CARMSGTGRYNEQFF.

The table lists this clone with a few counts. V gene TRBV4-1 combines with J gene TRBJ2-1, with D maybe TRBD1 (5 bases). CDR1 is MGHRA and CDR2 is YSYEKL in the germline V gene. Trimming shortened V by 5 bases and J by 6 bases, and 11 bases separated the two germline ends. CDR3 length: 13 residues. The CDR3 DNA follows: TGCGCCAGCAGCGTGGGGCTTCGCAATGAGCAGTTCTTC. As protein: CASSVGLRNEQFF.

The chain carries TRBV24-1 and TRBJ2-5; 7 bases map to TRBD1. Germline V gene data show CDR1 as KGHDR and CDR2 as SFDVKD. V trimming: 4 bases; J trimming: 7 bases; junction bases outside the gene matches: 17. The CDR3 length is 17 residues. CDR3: CATSDPRDRDSGRTQYF. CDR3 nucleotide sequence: TGTGCCACCAGTGACCCAAGGGACCGGGACAGTGGTAGGACCCAGTACTTC.

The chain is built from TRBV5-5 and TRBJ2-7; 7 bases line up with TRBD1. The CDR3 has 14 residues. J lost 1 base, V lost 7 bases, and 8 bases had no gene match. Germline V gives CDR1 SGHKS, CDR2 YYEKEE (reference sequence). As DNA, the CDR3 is TGTGCCAGCCAGATCGGGACAGAGTCCTACGAGCAGTACTTC. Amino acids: CASQIGTESYEQYF.